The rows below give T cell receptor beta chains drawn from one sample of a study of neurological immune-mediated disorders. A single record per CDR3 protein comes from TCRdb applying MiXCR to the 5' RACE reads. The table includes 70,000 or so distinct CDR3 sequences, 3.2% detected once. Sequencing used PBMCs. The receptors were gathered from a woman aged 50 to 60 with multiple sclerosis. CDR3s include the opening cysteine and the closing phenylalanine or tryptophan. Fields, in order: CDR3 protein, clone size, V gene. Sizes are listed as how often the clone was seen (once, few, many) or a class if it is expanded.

CDR3 protein: CSARDRTSGSQETQYF
clone size: many
V gene: TRBV20-1

CDR3 protein: CASSITSRVDEKLFF
clone size: many
V gene: TRBV5-1

CDR3 protein: CASSYSRGSGELFF
clone size: many
V gene: TRBV6-2/TRBV6-3

CDR3 protein: CASSPRTSYNEQFF
clone size: many
V gene: TRBV10-1

CDR3 protein: CASSLQGLAGQETQYF
clone size: many
V gene: TRBV7-7

CDR3 protein: CSARVITNTGELFF
clone size: many
V gene: TRBV20-1

CDR3 protein: CASSASGPDGSPLHF
clone size: many
V gene: TRBV7-9

CDR3 protein: CASRQGAVVGNSPLHF
clone size: many
V gene: TRBV12-3/TRBV12-4

CDR3 protein: CAILDDRSYEQYF
clone size: many
V gene: TRBV10-3

CDR3 protein: CASSFSGRAETQYF
clone size: many
V gene: TRBV5-1

CDR3 protein: CSVERAESTDTQYF
clone size: many
V gene: TRBV29-1

CDR3 protein: CASSLTGRETQYF
clone size: many
V gene: TRBV5-8

CDR3 protein: CASSSAGTGFTGELFF
clone size: many
V gene: TRBV5-1

CDR3 protein: CASTPTGTQDEQYF
clone size: many
V gene: TRBV4-1

CDR3 protein: CSARGGSGSYEQYF
clone size: many
V gene: TRBV20-1

CDR3 protein: CSARDQLAGGYNEQFF
clone size: many
V gene: TRBV20-1

CDR3 protein: CASSRDRGQEQYF
clone size: many
V gene: TRBV12-3/TRBV12-4

CDR3 protein: CSASGGAYNEQFF
clone size: many
V gene: TRBV20-1

CDR3 protein: CSASPRRGGSNTQYF
clone size: many
V gene: TRBV20-1

CDR3 protein: CASSTLAGGRDTQYF
clone size: many
V gene: TRBV28

CDR3 protein: CSVGTSGTGELFF
clone size: many
V gene: TRBV29-1

CDR3 protein: CASSLMRTAMKTQYF
clone size: many
V gene: TRBV7-2

CDR3 protein: CASSSVPLHSYNEQFF
clone size: many
V gene: TRBV7-2

CDR3 protein: CSASSGGDTGELFF
clone size: many
V gene: TRBV20-1

CDR3 protein: CSARGGQGFEGYTF
clone size: many
V gene: TRBV20-1

CDR3 protein: CASSRQFNQPQHF
clone size: many
V gene: TRBV12-3/TRBV12-4

CDR3 protein: CASSPPSGGWEYF
clone size: many
V gene: TRBV6-5

CDR3 protein: CASSDRGTEAFF
clone size: many
V gene: TRBV27

CDR3 protein: CASKIRGVSEAFF
clone size: many
V gene: TRBV12-3/TRBV12-4

CDR3 protein: CSATGATGTGSDGYTF
clone size: many
V gene: TRBV20-1

CDR3 protein: CSARDGPKNIQYF
clone size: many
V gene: TRBV20-1

CDR3 protein: CASQVAGGNNEQFF
clone size: few
V gene: TRBV7-2